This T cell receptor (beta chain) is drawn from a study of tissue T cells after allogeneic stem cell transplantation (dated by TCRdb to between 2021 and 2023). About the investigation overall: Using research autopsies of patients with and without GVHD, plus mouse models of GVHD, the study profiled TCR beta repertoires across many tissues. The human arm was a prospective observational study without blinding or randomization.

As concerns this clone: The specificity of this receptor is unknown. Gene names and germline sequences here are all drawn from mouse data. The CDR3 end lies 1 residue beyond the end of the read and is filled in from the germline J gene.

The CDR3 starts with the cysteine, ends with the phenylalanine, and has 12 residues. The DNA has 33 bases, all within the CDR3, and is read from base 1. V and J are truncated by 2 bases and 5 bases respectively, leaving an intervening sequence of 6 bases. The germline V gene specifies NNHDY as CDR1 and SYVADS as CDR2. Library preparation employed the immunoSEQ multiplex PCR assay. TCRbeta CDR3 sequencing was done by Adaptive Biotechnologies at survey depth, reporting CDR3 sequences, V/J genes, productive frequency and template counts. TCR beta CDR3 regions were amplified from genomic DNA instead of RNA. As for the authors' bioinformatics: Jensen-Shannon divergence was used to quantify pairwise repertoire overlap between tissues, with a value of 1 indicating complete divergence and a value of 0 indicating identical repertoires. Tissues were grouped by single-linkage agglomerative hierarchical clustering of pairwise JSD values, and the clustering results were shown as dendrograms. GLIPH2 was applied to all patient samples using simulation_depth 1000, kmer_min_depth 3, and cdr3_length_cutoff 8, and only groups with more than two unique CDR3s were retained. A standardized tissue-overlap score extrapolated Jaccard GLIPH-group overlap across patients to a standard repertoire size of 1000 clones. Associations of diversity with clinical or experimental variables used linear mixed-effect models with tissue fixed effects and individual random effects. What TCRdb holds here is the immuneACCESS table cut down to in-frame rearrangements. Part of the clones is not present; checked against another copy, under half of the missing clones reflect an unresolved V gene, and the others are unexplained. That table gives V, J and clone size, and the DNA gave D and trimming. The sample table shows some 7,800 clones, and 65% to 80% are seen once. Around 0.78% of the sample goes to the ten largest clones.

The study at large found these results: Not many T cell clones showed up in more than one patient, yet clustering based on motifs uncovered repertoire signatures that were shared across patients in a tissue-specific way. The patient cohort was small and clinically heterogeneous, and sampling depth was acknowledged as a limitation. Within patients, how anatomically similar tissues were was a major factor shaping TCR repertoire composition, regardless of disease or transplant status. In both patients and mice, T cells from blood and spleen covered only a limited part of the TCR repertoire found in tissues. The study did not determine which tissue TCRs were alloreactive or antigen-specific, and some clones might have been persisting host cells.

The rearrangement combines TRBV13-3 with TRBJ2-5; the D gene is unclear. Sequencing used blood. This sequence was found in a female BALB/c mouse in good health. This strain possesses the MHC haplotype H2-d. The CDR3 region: CASSERADTQYF. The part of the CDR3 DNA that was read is TGTGCCAGCAGTGAGAGGGCAGACACCCAGTAC.